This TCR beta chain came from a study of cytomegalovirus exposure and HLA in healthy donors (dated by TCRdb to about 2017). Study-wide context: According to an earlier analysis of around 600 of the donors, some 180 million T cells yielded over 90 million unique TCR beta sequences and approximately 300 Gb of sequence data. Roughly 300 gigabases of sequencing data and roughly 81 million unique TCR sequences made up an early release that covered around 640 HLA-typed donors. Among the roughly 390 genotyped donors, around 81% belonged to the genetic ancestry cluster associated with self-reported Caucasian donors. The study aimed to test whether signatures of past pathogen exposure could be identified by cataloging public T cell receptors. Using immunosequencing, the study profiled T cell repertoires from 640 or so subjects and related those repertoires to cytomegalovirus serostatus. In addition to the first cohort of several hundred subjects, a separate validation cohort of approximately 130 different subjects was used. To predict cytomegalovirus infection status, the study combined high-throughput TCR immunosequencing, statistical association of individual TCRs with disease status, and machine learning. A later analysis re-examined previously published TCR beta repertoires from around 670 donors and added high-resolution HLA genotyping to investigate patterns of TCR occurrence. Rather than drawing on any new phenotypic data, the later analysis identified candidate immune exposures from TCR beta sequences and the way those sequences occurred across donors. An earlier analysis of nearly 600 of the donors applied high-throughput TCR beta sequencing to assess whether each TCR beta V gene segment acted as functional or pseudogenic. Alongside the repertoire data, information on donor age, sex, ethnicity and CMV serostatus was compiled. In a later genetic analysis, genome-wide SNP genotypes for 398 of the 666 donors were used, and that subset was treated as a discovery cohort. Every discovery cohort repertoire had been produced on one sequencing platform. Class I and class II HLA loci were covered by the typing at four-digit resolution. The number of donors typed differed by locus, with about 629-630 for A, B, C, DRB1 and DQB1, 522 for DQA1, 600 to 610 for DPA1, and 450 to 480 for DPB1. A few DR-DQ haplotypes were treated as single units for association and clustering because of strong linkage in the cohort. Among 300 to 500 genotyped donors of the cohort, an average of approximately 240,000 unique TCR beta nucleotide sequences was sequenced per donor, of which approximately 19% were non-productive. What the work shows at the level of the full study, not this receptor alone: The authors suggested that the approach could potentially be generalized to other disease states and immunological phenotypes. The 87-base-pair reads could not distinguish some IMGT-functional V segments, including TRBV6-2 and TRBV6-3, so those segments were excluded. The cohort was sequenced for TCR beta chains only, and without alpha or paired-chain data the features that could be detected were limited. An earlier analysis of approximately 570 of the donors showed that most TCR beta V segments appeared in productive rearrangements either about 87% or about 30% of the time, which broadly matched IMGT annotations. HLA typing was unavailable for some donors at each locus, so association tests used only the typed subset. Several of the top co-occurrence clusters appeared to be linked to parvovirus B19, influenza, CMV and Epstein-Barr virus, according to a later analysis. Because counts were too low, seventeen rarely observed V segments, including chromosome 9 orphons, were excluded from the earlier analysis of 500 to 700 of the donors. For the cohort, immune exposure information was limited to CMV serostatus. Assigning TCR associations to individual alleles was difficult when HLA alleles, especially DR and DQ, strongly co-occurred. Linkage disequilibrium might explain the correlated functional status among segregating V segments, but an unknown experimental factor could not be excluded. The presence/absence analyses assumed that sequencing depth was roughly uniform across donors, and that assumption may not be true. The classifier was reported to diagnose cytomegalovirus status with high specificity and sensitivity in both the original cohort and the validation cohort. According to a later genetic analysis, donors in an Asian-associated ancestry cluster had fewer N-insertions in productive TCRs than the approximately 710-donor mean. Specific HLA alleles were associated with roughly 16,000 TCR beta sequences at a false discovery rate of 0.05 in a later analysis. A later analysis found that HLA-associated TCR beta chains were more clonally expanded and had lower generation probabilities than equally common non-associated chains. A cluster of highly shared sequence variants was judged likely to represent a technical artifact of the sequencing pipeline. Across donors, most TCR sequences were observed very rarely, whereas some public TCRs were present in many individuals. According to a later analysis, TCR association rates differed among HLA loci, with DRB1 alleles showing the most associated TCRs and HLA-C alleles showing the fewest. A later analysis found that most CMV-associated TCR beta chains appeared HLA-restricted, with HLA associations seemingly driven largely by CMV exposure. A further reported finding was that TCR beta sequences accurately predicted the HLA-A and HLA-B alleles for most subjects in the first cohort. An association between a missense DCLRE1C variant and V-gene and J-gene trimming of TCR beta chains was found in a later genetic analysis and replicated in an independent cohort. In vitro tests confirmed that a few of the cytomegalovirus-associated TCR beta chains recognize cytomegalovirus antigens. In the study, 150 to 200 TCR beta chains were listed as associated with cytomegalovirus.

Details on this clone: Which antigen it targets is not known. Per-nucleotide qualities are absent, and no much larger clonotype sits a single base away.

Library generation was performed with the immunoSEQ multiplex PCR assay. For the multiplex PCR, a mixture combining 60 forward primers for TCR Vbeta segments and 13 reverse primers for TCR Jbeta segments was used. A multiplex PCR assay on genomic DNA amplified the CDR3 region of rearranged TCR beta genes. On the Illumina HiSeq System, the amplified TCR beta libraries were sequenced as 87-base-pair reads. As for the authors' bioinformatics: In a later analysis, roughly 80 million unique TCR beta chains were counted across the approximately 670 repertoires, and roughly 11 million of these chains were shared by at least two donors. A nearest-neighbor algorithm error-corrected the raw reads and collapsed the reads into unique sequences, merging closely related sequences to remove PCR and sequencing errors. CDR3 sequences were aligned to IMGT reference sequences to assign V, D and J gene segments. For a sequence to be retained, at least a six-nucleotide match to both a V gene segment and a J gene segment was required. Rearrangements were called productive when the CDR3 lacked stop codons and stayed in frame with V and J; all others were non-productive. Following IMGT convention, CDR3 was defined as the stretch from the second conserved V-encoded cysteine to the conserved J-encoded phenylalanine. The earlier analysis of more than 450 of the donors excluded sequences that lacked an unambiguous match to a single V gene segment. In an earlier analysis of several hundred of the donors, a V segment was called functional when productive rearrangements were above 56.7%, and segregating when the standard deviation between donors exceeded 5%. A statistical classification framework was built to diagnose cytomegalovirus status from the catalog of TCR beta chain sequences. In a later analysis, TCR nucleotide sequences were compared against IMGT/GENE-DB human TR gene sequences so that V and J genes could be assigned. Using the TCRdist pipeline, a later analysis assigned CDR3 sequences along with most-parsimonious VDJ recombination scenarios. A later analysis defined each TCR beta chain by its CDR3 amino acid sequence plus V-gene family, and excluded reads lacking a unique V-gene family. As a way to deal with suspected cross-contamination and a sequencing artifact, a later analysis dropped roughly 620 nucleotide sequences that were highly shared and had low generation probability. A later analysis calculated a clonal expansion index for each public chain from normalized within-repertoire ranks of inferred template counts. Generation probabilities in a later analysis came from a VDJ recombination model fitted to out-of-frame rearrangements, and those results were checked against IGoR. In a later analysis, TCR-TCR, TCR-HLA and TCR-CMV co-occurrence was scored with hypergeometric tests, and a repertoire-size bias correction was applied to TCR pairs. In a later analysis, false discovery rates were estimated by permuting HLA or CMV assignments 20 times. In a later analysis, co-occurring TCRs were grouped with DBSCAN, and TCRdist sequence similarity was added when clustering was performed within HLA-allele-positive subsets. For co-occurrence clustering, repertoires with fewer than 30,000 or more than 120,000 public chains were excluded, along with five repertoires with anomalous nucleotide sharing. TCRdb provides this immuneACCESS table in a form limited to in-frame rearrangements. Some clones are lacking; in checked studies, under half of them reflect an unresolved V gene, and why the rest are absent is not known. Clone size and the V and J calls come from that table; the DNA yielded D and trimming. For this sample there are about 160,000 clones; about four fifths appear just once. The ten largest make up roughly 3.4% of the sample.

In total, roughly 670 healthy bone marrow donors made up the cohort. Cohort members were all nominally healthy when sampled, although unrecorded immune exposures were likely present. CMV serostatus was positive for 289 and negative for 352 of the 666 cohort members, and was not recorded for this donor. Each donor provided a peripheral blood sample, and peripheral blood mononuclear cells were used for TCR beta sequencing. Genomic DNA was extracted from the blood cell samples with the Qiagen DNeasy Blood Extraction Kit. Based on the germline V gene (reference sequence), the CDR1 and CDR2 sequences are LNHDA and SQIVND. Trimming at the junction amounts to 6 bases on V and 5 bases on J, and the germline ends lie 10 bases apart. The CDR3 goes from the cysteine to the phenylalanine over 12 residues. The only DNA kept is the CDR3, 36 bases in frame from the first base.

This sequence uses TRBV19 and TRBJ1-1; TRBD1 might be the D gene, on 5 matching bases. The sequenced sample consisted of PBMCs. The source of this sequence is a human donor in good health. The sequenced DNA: TGTGCCAGTAGCGAAGGGGTTACTGAAGCTTTCTTT. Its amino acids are CASSEGVTEAFF.